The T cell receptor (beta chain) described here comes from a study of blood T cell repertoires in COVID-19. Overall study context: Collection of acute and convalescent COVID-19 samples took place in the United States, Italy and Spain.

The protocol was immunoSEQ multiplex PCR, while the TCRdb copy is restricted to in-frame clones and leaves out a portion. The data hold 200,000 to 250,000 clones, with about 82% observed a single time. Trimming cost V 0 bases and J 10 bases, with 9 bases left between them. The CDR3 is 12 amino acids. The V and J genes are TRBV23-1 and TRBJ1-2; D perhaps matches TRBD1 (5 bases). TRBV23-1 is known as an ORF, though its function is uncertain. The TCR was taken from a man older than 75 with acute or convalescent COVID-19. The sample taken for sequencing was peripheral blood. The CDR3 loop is CASSQSGRDYTF. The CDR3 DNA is TGCGCCAGCAGTCAATCGGGCAGGGACTACACCTTC.